The source of this T cell receptor beta chain is a study of cytomegalovirus exposure and HLA in healthy donors. The study ran its PCR with 60 Vbeta and 13 Jbeta primers. The repertoire was sequenced with immunoSEQ multiplex PCR; TCRdb's copy has only in-frame clones and lacks some. The profile shows just over 150,000 clones, 80% of them singletons. Losses at the gene ends were 3 bases for V and 5 bases for J; bases not matched to a gene: 11. Germline V lookup: CDR1 SGHRS, CDR2 YFSETQ. The CDR3 spans 17 residues. This clone has only a few counts. Sequencing was performed on PBMCs. This receptor was obtained from a male donor in good health and CMV-seropositive. This chain joins TRBV5-1 and TRBJ2-5, with 12 nucleotides matching TRBD2. CDR3 in DNA: TGCGCCAGCAGCTCCGGCCCGACTAGCGGGAGTGGTGAGACCCAGTACTTC. Translation: CASSSGPTSGSGETQYF.